The present entry profiles one T cell receptor beta chain with its context. This record belongs to a study of blood T cell repertoires in COVID-19. Study background: The cDNA or gDNA used as material had been derived from T cells, B-cell-depleted T cells, or PBMCs.

Trimming stripped 1 base from V and 4 bases from J, with 5 bases between. The CDR3 extends over 13 amino acids. Generated by immunoSEQ multiplex PCR, the TCRdb table keeps only in-frame clones and is missing some. Among approximately 290,000 clones listed, around 89% were seen once. This clonotype originated in a man younger than 45 with acute or convalescent COVID-19. Sequences were obtained from peripheral blood. The chain joins TRBV12-3 or TRBV12-4 to TRBJ2-1, with unresolved D. DNA of the CDR3: TGTGCCAGCAGTTTAGGGAGATACAATGAGCAGTTCTTC. Translated, it gives CASSLGRYNEQFF.